The 6 T cell receptor beta chains presented below share a single source sample, sequenced in a study of monozygotic twins with inflammatory bowel disease. From the 5' RACE reads, TCRdb lists one entry per CDR3 protein and no DNA. In total, the table holds some 300,000 distinct CDR3 sequences. Sequencing was carried out using blood. The receptors derive from a human donor with ulcerative colitis or Crohn's disease, or a healthy co-twin of an affected twin (not recorded which).

The chain carries TRBV20-1 and TRBJ1-2. CDR1 is DFQATT and CDR2 is SNEGSKA in the germline V gene (reference sequence). The CDR3 contains 11 residues. CDR3 in amino acids: CSASHKLGYTF.

This chain uses TRBV15 with TRBJ2-7; there is no DNA to check the TCRdb D call of TRBD1. The CDR3 loop spans 16 amino acids. Germline lookup yields CDR1 LNHNV and CDR2 YYDKDF (reference sequence). The CDR3 protein is CATSRDIGDRPYEQYF. The full variable domain, in which reference TRBV15 and TRBJ2-7 provide the parts outside the CDR3, is DAMVIQNPRYQVTQFGKPVTLSCSQTLNHNVMYWYQQKSSQAPKLLFHYYDKDFNNEADTPDNFQSRRPNTSFCFLDIRSPGLGDTAMYLCATSRDIGDRPYEQYFGPGTRLTVT.

V is TRBV6-1 and J is TRBJ2-7; TCRdb names TRBD2, which stays unverified in the absence of DNA. CDR3 size: 15 residues. Germline CDR1 and CDR2: MNHNS and SASEGT. The CDR3 here is CASSEDGFGRSEQYF.

The chain recombines TRBV28 with TRBJ1-2; TCRdb selects TRBD1, and the lack of DNA leaves this call unchecked. The CDR3 covers 14 residues. From germline, CDR1 is MDHEN and CDR2 SYDVKM. Here the CDR3 reads CASSLRGINYGYTF.

The rearrangement links TRBV6-1 to TRBJ2-7; the TCRdb call, TRBD1, lacks DNA for checking. CDR1 MNHNS and CDR2 SASEGT come from the germline V gene. The CDR3 sequence is 13 residues long. CDR3 sequence reads: CASHPGGAYEQYF.

The chain recombines TRBV18 with TRBJ1-5; TCRdb selects TRBD1, and the lack of DNA leaves this call unchecked. The CDR3 runs 14 residues. Germline assignment: CDR1 KGHSH and CDR2 LQKENI. CDR3 protein: CASSPPARDQPQHF.